The rows below give T cell receptor beta chains drawn from one sample of a study of CD8 T cells in Susac syndrome. From the immunoSEQ multiplex PCR reads, TCRdb called clonotypes with MiXCR, one entry per CDR3 protein. The sample holds 160,000 or so distinct CDR3 sequences; 85% to 95% are singletons and the top ten take 0.15% to 0.2%. Material for sequencing was CD8+ T cells from PBMCs. These receptors were taken from a human donor with multiple sclerosis. CDR3s include the opening cysteine and the closing phenylalanine or tryptophan. The D gene is left open where the match is weak. Clone size is shown for a subset of rows, as once, few, many or a class of expanded clone.

v_call: TRBV20-1
j_call: TRBJ2-7
d_call: NA
clone_size: NA
cdr3_aa: CSASSSLQYEQYF
cdr3_nt: TGCAGTGCCTCTAGTAGTCTTCAATACGAGCAGTACTTC

v_call: TRBV29-1
j_call: TRBJ1-1
d_call: TRBD1
clone_size: NA
cdr3_aa: CSGTGGVTEAFF
cdr3_nt: TGCAGCGGGACAGGGGGGGTGACTGAAGCTTTCTTT

v_call: TRBV3-1
j_call: TRBJ2-7
d_call: TRBD1
clone_size: NA
cdr3_aa: CASSQGQTVSYEQYF
cdr3_nt: TGTGCCAGCAGCCAGGGACAGACCGTTTCCTACGAGCAGTACTTC

v_call: TRBV21-1
j_call: TRBJ2-5
d_call: NA
clone_size: NA
cdr3_aa: CASSAVDQETQYF
cdr3_nt: TGTGCCAGCAGCGCGGTGGACCAAGAGACCCAGTACTTC

v_call: TRBV7-9
j_call: TRBJ1-2
d_call: NA
clone_size: once
cdr3_aa: CASSLFRGIEPYGYTF
cdr3_nt: TGTGCCAGCAGCTTGTTTCGAGGGATTGAACCCTATGGCTACACCTTC

v_call: TRBV7-9
j_call: TRBJ1-4
d_call: NA
clone_size: NA
cdr3_aa: CASSPNEKLFF
cdr3_nt: TGTGCCAGCAGCCCCAATGAAAAACTGTTTTTT

v_call: TRBV2
j_call: TRBJ2-1
d_call: NA
clone_size: NA
cdr3_aa: CASKQGGARNEQFF
cdr3_nt: TGTGCCAGCAAACAAGGAGGGGCGCGGAATGAGCAGTTCTTC

v_call: TRBV20-1
j_call: TRBJ2-1
d_call: TRBD2
clone_size: NA
cdr3_aa: CSARPTSSNLQFF
cdr3_nt: TGCAGTGCTAGACCGACTAGCTCTAATTTGCAGTTCTTC

v_call: TRBV9
j_call: TRBJ2-7
d_call: NA
clone_size: NA
cdr3_aa: CASSVSDQYEQYF
cdr3_nt: TGTGCCAGCAGCGTGTCCGATCAGTACGAGCAGTACTTC

v_call: TRBV7-9
j_call: TRBJ1-1
d_call: NA
clone_size: once
cdr3_aa: CASSLVGAFF
cdr3_nt: TGTGCCAGCAGCTTAGTCGGAGCTTTCTTT

v_call: TRBV15
j_call: TRBJ2-3
d_call: TRBD2
clone_size: NA
cdr3_aa: CATSRLADTDTQYF
cdr3_nt: TGTGCCACCAGCAGACTAGCGGACACAGATACGCAGTATTTT

v_call: TRBV11-2
j_call: TRBJ1-1
d_call: NA
clone_size: NA
cdr3_aa: CASSLVRVVNTEAFF
cdr3_nt: TGTGCCAGCAGCTTAGTAAGGGTGGTGAACACTGAAGCTTTCTTT

v_call: TRBV7-9
j_call: TRBJ2-3
d_call: TRBD2
clone_size: NA
cdr3_aa: CASSDKRGPARDTQYF
cdr3_nt: TGTGCCAGCAGCGACAAGCGGGGGCCGGCAAGAGATACGCAGTATTTT

v_call: TRBV4-1
j_call: TRBJ2-1
d_call: NA
clone_size: NA
cdr3_aa: CASSQDRVGDEQFF
cdr3_nt: TGCGCCAGCAGCCAAGATCGGGTAGGGGATGAGCAGTTCTTC

v_call: TRBV20-1
j_call: TRBJ2-7
d_call: NA
clone_size: NA
cdr3_aa: CSARSPLVASYEQYF
cdr3_nt: TGCAGTGCTAGAAGCCCACTAGTAGCCTCCTACGAGCAGTACTTC

v_call: TRBV7-9
j_call: TRBJ2-7
d_call: NA
clone_size: NA
cdr3_aa: CASSPGTFEQYF
cdr3_nt: TGTGCCAGCAGCCCCGGGACCTTCGAGCAGTACTTC

v_call: TRBV25-1
j_call: TRBJ1-1
d_call: TRBD1
clone_size: once
cdr3_aa: CASSDGRGLIKAFF
cdr3_nt: TGTGCCAGCAGTGATGGAAGGGGGCTCATTAAAGCTTTCTTT

v_call: TRBV27
j_call: TRBJ1-5
d_call: TRBD1
clone_size: NA
cdr3_aa: CASRYRGGGNQPQHF
cdr3_nt: TGTGCCAGCAGGTACAGGGGTGGAGGCAATCAGCCCCAGCATTTT

v_call: TRBV3-1
j_call: TRBJ1-2
d_call: NA
clone_size: NA
cdr3_aa: CASSQTARAYGYTF
cdr3_nt: TGTGCCAGCAGCCAGACCGCCAGGGCCTATGGCTACACCTTC

v_call: TRBV4-2
j_call: TRBJ2-2
d_call: TRBD1
clone_size: NA
cdr3_aa: CASSQYTGAEAGELFF
cdr3_nt: TGTGCCAGCAGCCAATATACAGGGGCCGAGGCCGGGGAGCTGTTTTTT

v_call: TRBV12-3/TRBV12-4
j_call: TRBJ2-1
d_call: TRBD1
clone_size: NA
cdr3_aa: CASRQGASNEQFF
cdr3_nt: TGTGCCAGCAGACAGGGGGCAAGCAATGAGCAGTTCTTC

v_call: TRBV30
j_call: TRBJ1-1
d_call: NA
clone_size: NA
cdr3_aa: CAWSGGGSNTEAFF
cdr3_nt: TGTGCCTGGAGTGGAGGGGGGTCTAACACTGAAGCTTTCTTT

v_call: TRBV29-1
j_call: TRBJ2-7
d_call: TRBD1
clone_size: few
cdr3_aa: CSVGGTGGYEQYF
cdr3_nt: TGCAGCGTTGGTGGGACAGGGGGCTACGAGCAGTACTTC

v_call: TRBV6-5
j_call: TRBJ2-5
d_call: NA
clone_size: NA
cdr3_aa: CASSTIDIQETQYF
cdr3_nt: TGTGCCAGCAGTACGATAGACATTCAAGAGACCCAGTACTTC

v_call: TRBV7-9
j_call: TRBJ1-1
d_call: TRBD1
clone_size: NA
cdr3_aa: CASRRGQGDTEAFF
cdr3_nt: TGTGCCAGCAGGCGCGGACAGGGAGACACTGAAGCTTTCTTT

v_call: TRBV24-1
j_call: TRBJ2-1
d_call: NA
clone_size: NA
cdr3_aa: CATSDRDNNEQFF
cdr3_nt: TGTGCCACCAGTGATCGCGACAATAATGAGCAGTTCTTC

v_call: TRBV5-1
j_call: TRBJ1-2
d_call: NA
clone_size: NA
cdr3_aa: CASSLETWNRYGYTF
cdr3_nt: TGCGCCAGCAGCTTGGAGACATGGAACCGTTATGGCTACACCTTC

v_call: TRBV6-5
j_call: TRBJ1-2
d_call: NA
clone_size: NA
cdr3_aa: CASSYSSGTYGYTF
cdr3_nt: TGTGCCAGCAGTTACTCGTCAGGGACCTATGGCTACACCTTC

v_call: TRBV4-1
j_call: TRBJ1-5
d_call: NA
clone_size: NA
cdr3_aa: CASSQDQGSQPQHF
cdr3_nt: TGCGCCAGCAGCCAAGATCAGGGGAGCCAGCCCCAGCATTTT

v_call: TRBV28
j_call: TRBJ1-2
d_call: NA
clone_size: NA
cdr3_aa: CASSPVTNYGYTF
cdr3_nt: TGTGCCAGCAGTCCAGTAACTAACTATGGCTACACCTTC

v_call: TRBV29-1
j_call: TRBJ1-2
d_call: NA
clone_size: once
cdr3_aa: CSVRTPLGYTF
cdr3_nt: TGCAGCGTTCGGACCCCTCTCGGCTACACCTTC

v_call: TRBV13
j_call: TRBJ2-5
d_call: TRBD2
clone_size: NA
cdr3_aa: CASSATGGIQETQYF
cdr3_nt: TGTGCCAGCAGCGCCACCGGGGGGATTCAAGAGACCCAGTACTTC

v_call: TRBV20-1
j_call: TRBJ2-5
d_call: TRBD1
clone_size: NA
cdr3_aa: CSARDREHETQYF
cdr3_nt: TGCAGTGCCCGGGACAGGGAGCACGAGACCCAGTACTTC

v_call: TRBV19
j_call: TRBJ2-7
d_call: NA
clone_size: NA
cdr3_aa: CASSPLQRAHEQYF
cdr3_nt: TGTGCCAGTAGTCCCCTCCAGCGGGCCCACGAGCAGTACTTC

v_call: TRBV30
j_call: TRBJ1-1
d_call: NA
clone_size: NA
cdr3_aa: CAGNVNTEAFF
cdr3_nt: TGTGCCGGTAATGTGAACACTGAAGCTTTCTTT

v_call: TRBV15
j_call: TRBJ2-2
d_call: NA
clone_size: NA
cdr3_aa: CATSRDRENTGELFF
cdr3_nt: TGTGCCACCAGCAGAGATCGGGAAAACACCGGGGAGCTGTTTTTT

v_call: TRBV4-1
j_call: TRBJ1-2
d_call: NA
clone_size: NA
cdr3_aa: CASRNPGHLPDGYTF
cdr3_nt: TGCGCCAGCAGGAATCCGGGACACTTACCAGATGGCTACACCTTC

v_call: TRBV20-1
j_call: TRBJ2-2
d_call: NA
clone_size: NA
cdr3_aa: CSARDLGSGELFF
cdr3_nt: TGCAGTGCCCGGGATTTGGGGTCGGGGGAGCTGTTTTTT

v_call: TRBV13
j_call: TRBJ2-1
d_call: NA
clone_size: NA
cdr3_aa: CASSLNVAGPIGRFF
cdr3_nt: TGTGCCAGCAGCTTAAATGTCGCAGGCCCCATAGGCCGATTCTTC

v_call: TRBV6-2/TRBV6-3
j_call: TRBJ1-5
d_call: NA
clone_size: once
cdr3_aa: CASSYRGVHQPQHF
cdr3_nt: TGTGCCAGCAGTTATAGAGGGGTGCATCAGCCCCAGCATTTT